This TCR beta chain was identified in a study of cytomegalovirus exposure and HLA in healthy donors. Study in general: The roughly 120 million unique TCR beta sequences, from about 179 million T cells, were found by an earlier analysis. The study, taken as a whole, reports: Later on, a genetic analysis was performed. It linked a missense variant in DCLRE1C with V- and J-gene trimming of TCR beta. Sequencing artifact likely explains a cluster of highly shared sequence variants. Analyzed later, most CMV-associated TCR beta chains appeared HLA-restricted.

This clone showed up just once. Its target is unknown. PCR involved 60 Vbeta and 13 Jbeta primers. Only in-frame clones appear in the TCRdb table, and some are missing; sequencing was by immunoSEQ multiplex PCR. The table has some 270,000 clones, 80% seen once. The trim removed 5 bases at V and 6 bases at J, leaving 7 bases unmatched. CDR1 is SEHNR, CDR2 FQNEAQ, per germline (reference sequence). This CDR3 spans 14 amino acids. The sequenced sample consisted of PBMCs. The chain has TRBV7-9 and TRBJ2-3; 8 bases map to TRBD1. The clonotype was recovered from a girl aged 2 to 9 in good health and CMV-seronegative. CDR3: CASSQGQGEDTQYF. The CDR3, as DNA: TGTGCCAGCAGCCAAGGACAGGGCGAGGATACGCAGTATTTT.